This T cell receptor beta chain is drawn from a study of molecular identifiers for immune sequencing clone quantification. Overall study findings and caveats: Even with some 920,000 naive cells present, spiked Jurkat TCR RNA from one cell was reportedly detectable.

This clonotype was counted many times. The antigen is undetermined. TCRdb used MiXCR to reprocess the PCR reads, holding one entry per CDR3 protein. This repertoire shows hundreds of thousands of distinct CDR3 sequences, about 20% found once; its top ten account for 0.85%. V was pared by 5 bases and J by 8 bases, with 20 bases between. There are 15 residues in the CDR3. From germline, CDR1 is SGHTA and CDR2 FQGNSA. The authors sorted naive CD8 T cells as CD8+CD4-CCR7+CD45RA+. The sequence derives from a human donor in good health. Some libraries in this study had Jurkat cell RNA spiked in. The V gene is TRBV7-2, the J gene TRBJ2-3; TRBD2 might be the D (6 bases). The sample consisted of naive CD8+ T cells from blood, with Jurkat cell RNA spiked in. Subset specified: FACS-sorted CD8+CD4-CCR7+CD45RA+ naive T cells. The CDR3 sequence: CASSPLLGPGGTQYF. CDR3 bases: TGTGCCAGCAGCCCCCTTTTGGGGCCCGGGGGTACGCAGTATTTT.